This T cell receptor (beta chain) was captured by sequencing in a study of PD-1 blockade in classical Hodgkin lymphoma. The protocol was immunoSEQ multiplex PCR, while the TCRdb copy is restricted to in-frame clones and leaves out a portion. Of about 3,100 clones detected, roughly 84% appear once; the ten largest clones hold more than 2%. The CDR3 contains 14 residues. V was cut by 6 bases and J by 4 bases, with 10 bases left in between. The germline gives CDR1 KGHSH, CDR2 LQKENI. Time point reported: newly diagnosed, previously untreated cHL patient sample. Using magnetic negative selection, the CD4+ T cells were separated out of thawed PBMCs.

This TCR derives from a human donor with classical Hodgkin lymphoma. Sample: CD4+ T cells from blood. The V and J genes are TRBV18 and TRBJ1-6; weak D call: TRBD1 (6 bases). The CDR3 DNA reads TGTGCCAGCTCCTCGGACAGTTATAATTCACCCCTCCACTTT. As protein: CASSSDSYNSPLHF.